This passage covers 22 T cell receptor beta chains from one sample sequenced in a study of blood T cell repertoires in COVID-19. TCRdb keeps only in-frame clones here, not all; method: immunoSEQ multiplex PCR. The sample has 150,000 to 170,000 clones, 75% to 95% seen once; the top ten hold 0.55%. Sequencing was carried out using peripheral blood. These receptors all come from a man aged 45-60 years with acute or convalescent COVID-19.

CDR3 bases: TGCAGCGTTGAGGCTGGGACACCAGGGAACAATGAGCAGTTCTTC. It translates to CSVEAGTPGNNEQFF. The chain is built from TRBV29-1 and TRBJ2-1; D possibly corresponds to TRBD1 (6 bases). The germline V gene encodes CDR1 SQVTM and CDR2 ANQGSEA. Deletions cut 3 bases from V and 5 bases from J, with 17 bases between. CDR3 length: 15 residues.

This chain links TRBV5-1 with TRBJ1-6; no firm D call. V lost 4 bases and J 9 bases, leaving 14 bases between the germline ends. The CDR3 has 14 residues. CDR1 is SGHRS and CDR2 is YFSETQ in the germline V gene. Written as DNA, the CDR3 is TGCGCCAGCAGCCGATTCCTGGAGACTTCACCCCTCCACTTT. It translates to CASSRFLETSPLHF.

The chain links TRBV20-1 to TRBJ2-7; D unresolved. From germline, CDR1 is DFQATT and CDR2 SNEGSKA (reference sequence). V lost 1 base to trimming and J lost 5 bases, with 6 bases between them. This CDR3 is built from 11 residues. The CDR3 coding sequence is TGCAGTGCTAGAGCTGGGCACGAGCAGTACGTC. Its protein product is CSARAGHEQYV.

V and J are TRBV9 and TRBJ2-3, with 8 nucleotides matching TRBD2. This CDR3 contains 14 residues. Germline V gene sequence: CDR1 SGDLS, CDR2 YYNGEE. With 8 bases clipped from V and 4 bases from J, the junction kept 9 bases outside the gene matches. In DNA, the CDR3 is TGTGCCAGTACAGCGGGAGACTTAGCAGATACGCAGTATTTT. Translation gives CASTAGDLADTQYF. The entire variable domain, with the rest obtained from reference TRBV9 and TRBJ2-3, is as follows: DSGVTQTPKHLITATGQRVTLRCSPRSGDLSVYWYQQSLDQGLQFLIQYYNGEERAKGNILERFSAQQFPDLHSELNLSSLELGDSALYFCASTAGDLADTQYFGPGTRLTVL.

The CDR3 loop is CASSLDYAGASNQPQHF. The CDR3 DNA reads as TGTGCCAGCAGCTTGGATTATGCGGGGGCCAGCAATCAGCCCCAGCATTTT. The chain joins TRBV5-8 to TRBJ1-5, with D perhaps TRBD1 (6 bases). CDR3 length equals 17 residues. Trimming left V 0 bases short and J 1 base short, with 14 bases between. Germline V gene sequence: CDR1 SGHTS, CDR2 YDEGEE.

Concerning this clone: The sample holds other DNA sequences that translate to the same CDR3. This rearrangement joins TRBV28 to TRBJ2-7; 7 bases map to TRBD1. Looked up from germline, CDR1 is MDHEN and CDR2 is SYDVKM. The CDR3 runs 12 residues. The V gene end was trimmed by 9 bases and the J gene end by 0 bases; junction bases not matched to a gene: 2. This CDR3 reads CASRTGSYEQYF. In DNA, the CDR3 is TGTGCCAGTCGGACAGGCTCCTACGAGCAGTACTTC. Full variable domain (rest looked up from reference TRBV28 and TRBJ2-7): DVKVTQSSRYLVKRTGEKVFLECVQDMDHENMFWYRQDPGLGLRLIYFSYDVKMKEKGDIPEGYSVSREKKERFSLILESASTNQTSMYLCASRTGSYEQYFGPGTRLTVT.

The rearrangement links TRBV29-1 to TRBJ1-2; D is unclear. The V end was cut by 4 bases, the J end by 1 base, with 7 bases between. The CDR3 totals 12 residues. Per germline, CDR1 SQVTM and CDR2 ANQGSEA. The CDR3 bases are TGCAGCGTTGGAAGGAGTAACTATGGCTACACCTTC. This sequence encodes CSVGRSNYGYTF.

This clone was observed a single time. This sequence joins TRBV29-1 and TRBJ1-1; tentative D call: TRBD1 (6 bases). V lost 6 bases, J lost 1 base, and 15 bases lay in between. CDR1 is SQVTM, CDR2 ANQGSEA, per germline. This CDR3 contains 14 residues. CDR3 region: CSVRRTAQNTEAFF. In nucleotides, the CDR3 is TGCAGCGTCAGGAGGACAGCCCAGAACACTGAAGCTTTCTTT.

The rearrangement links TRBV11-2 to TRBJ2-1; no firm D call. Trimming cost V 0 bases and J 2 bases, with 8 bases left between them. Germline V CDR1 and CDR2: SGHAT, FQNNGV. The CDR3 covers 15 residues. CDR3 in amino acids: CASSLDSPTYNEQFF. DNA of the CDR3: TGTGCCAGCAGCTTAGATAGCCCCACCTACAATGAGCAGTTCTTC.

The chain links TRBV4-1 to TRBJ2-2; TRBD1 matches 8 bases. This CDR3 spans 16 amino acids. The V and J ends lost 4 bases and 3 bases, in that order; junction bases with no gene match: 7. Germline assignment: CDR1 MGHRA and CDR2 YSYEKL. In nucleotides, the CDR3 is TGCGCCAGCAGCCGGGGACAGGCAAGGGACACCGGGGAGCTGTTTTTT. This translates into CASSRGQARDTGELFF.

The chain employs TRBV11-2 and TRBJ2-1; 10 bases are shared with TRBD1. Unmatched junction bases numbered 15, after V lost 5 bases and J lost 2 bases. The CDR3 is made up of 19 amino acids. Germline CDR1 is SGHAT and CDR2 is FQNNGV. Here the CDR3 reads CASSGTPGQGIGPYNEQFF. CDR3 nucleotides: TGTGCCAGCAGCGGAACACCGGGACAGGGGATTGGCCCCTACAATGAGCAGTTCTTC.

The chain carries TRBV30 and TRBJ1-2, with 10 bases matching TRBD1. V was clipped by 2 bases and J by 2 bases; unmatched bases: 8. Germline values: CDR1 GTSNPN, CDR2 SVGIG (reference sequence). The CDR3 runs to 16 residues. The CDR3 sequence: CAWSPPDRGTNYGYTF. For the CDR3, the DNA is TGTGCCTGGAGTCCGCCGGACAGGGGGACAAACTATGGCTACACCTTC.

The gene calls are TRBV5-4 and TRBJ1-2; 8 bases map to TRBD1. CDR3 size: 15 residues. V was clipped by 4 bases and J by 0 bases; unmatched bases: 5. Germline V gives CDR1 SGHNT, CDR2 YYREEE (reference sequence). CDR3 bases: TGTGCCAGCAGCCCTCGGACAGGGACTAACTATGGCTACACCTTC. It encodes CASSPRTGTNYGYTF. Variable domain in full (rest from reference TRBV5-4 and TRBJ1-2): ETGVTQSPTHLIKTRGQQVTLRCSSQSGHNTVSWYQQALGQGPQFIFQYYREEENGRGNFPPRFSGLQFPNYSSELNVNALELDDSALYLCASSPRTGTNYGYTFGSGTRLTVV.

The V gene is TRBV15, the J gene TRBJ1-4, with 10 bases identical to TRBD1. CDR1 is LNHNV and CDR2 is YYDKDF in the germline V gene (reference sequence). This CDR3 spans 20 amino acids. V gave up 3 bases and J gave up 7 bases; unmatched junction bases: 20. The chain's CDR3 is CATSSFPGQGSVTKGEKLFF. The CDR3 nucleotides are TGTGCCACCAGCAGCTTCCCGGGACAGGGGAGCGTCACTAAGGGTGAAAAACTGTTTTTT.

The V and J genes are TRBV19 and TRBJ2-1; TRBD1 agrees at 8 bases. This CDR3 spans 13 amino acids. The germline gives CDR1 LNHDA, CDR2 SQIVND (reference sequence). Germline trimming cut 5 bases from V and 8 bases from J; bases unmatched to any gene: 5. The CDR3 sequence: CASSRTGKDEQFF. CDR3 DNA sequence: TGTGCCAGTAGTCGGACAGGGAAAGATGAGCAGTTCTTC. Supplemented by reference TRBV19 and TRBJ2-1, the full variable domain reads DGGITQSPKYLFRKEGQNVTLSCEQNLNHDAMYWYRQDPGQGLRLIYYSQIVNDFQKGDIAEGYSVSREKKESFPLTVTSAQKNPTAFYLCASSRTGKDEQFFGPGTRLTVL.

The count of this clone is one. This chain connects TRBV3-1 (or the pseudogene TRBV3-2) to TRBJ2-1; 7 bases fit TRBD1. This CDR3 comprises 16 residues. Germline V gives CDR1 LGHDT, CDR2 YNNKEL (reference sequence). V lost 0 bases, J lost 6 bases, and 8 bases stayed unmatched. The CDR3, as DNA: TGTGCCAGCAGCCAAGATAGGAGCCACAGGGGCAATGAGCAGTTCTTC. This sequence encodes CASSQDRSHRGNEQFF.

The V gene is TRBV4-1, the J gene TRBJ2-4, with a weak D call TRBD1 (6 bases). The CDR3 sequence is 16 residues long. The V end lost 7 bases, the J end lost 8 bases, and 24 bases lay between the germline ends. Germline V CDR1 and CDR2: MGHRA, YSYEKL. CDR3 loop: CASTLRITGFTDIQYF. The CDR3 coding sequence is TGCGCCAGCACCCTCAGGATAACAGGGTTTACGGACATTCAGTACTTC.

The chain uses TRBV27 and TRBJ1-6; D not resolved. The V gene lost 5 bases and the J gene lost 6 bases, with 8 bases spanning the gap. CDR3 size: 13 residues. Germline CDR1 reads MNHEY; CDR2 reads SMNVEV (reference sequence). This CDR3 is CASSPRPNSPLHF. CDR3 DNA: TGTGCCAGCAGTCCCCGTCCTAATTCACCCCTCCACTTT.

The chain recombines TRBV5-5 with TRBJ2-7; 11 bases align to TRBD1. With 4 bases clipped from V and 6 bases from J, the junction kept 6 bases outside the gene matches. The CDR3 has 14 amino acids. CDR1 and CDR2 from the germline V gene are SGHKS and YYEKEE (reference sequence). The CDR3 loop reads CASSRGQGEVEQYF. The CDR3 DNA is TGTGCCAGCAGCCGGGGACAGGGGGAGGTCGAGCAGTACTTC.

The CDR3 spells CASMTGLDTGELFF. Here the CDR3 DNA reads TGTGCCAGCATGACAGGTCTGGACACCGGGGAGCTGTTTTTT. The chain carries TRBV27 and TRBJ2-2, with D possibly TRBD1 on 6 matching bases. Trimming left V 7 bases short and J 3 bases short, with 12 bases between. Germline CDR1 reads MNHEY; CDR2 reads SMNVEV (reference sequence). The CDR3 covers 14 residues.

This sequence joins TRBV7-2 and TRBJ1-1; no clear D gene. Trimming pared 5 bases from V and 4 bases from J, leaving 11 bases between. The CDR3 consists of 13 residues. Germline assignment: CDR1 SGHTA and CDR2 FQGNSA. CDR3 amino acids: CASSPFRGTEAFF. Here the CDR3 DNA reads TGTGCCAGCAGCCCATTTCGGGGCACTGAAGCTTTCTTT.

This clone has just one count. J is TRBJ2-6 and V is TRBV9, with 8 bases aligning to TRBD1. Trimming cost V 0 bases and J 1 base; bases outside gene matches: 6. This CDR3 has 18 amino acids. Per the germline V gene, CDR1 is SGDLS and CDR2 is YYNGEE. The CDR3 region has the DNA TGTGCCAGCAGCGTAGTGGACAGGGCAGGTTCTGGGGCCAACGTCCTGACTTTC. It yields the protein CASSVVDRAGSGANVLTF.